Below, one T cell receptor (beta chain) is given with its context. It lacks a known antigen. Base qualities are missing; no much larger clone stands one base away. The data belong to a study of T cell responses to AZD1222 COVID-19 vaccine (TCRdb year 2021). For the study in its entirety: Because spike-specific TCR depth and breadth did not differ between the two schedules, AZD1222 recipients who got a second dose at roughly 4 weeks were pooled with those who got a second dose at roughly 12 weeks. A total of over 230 trial participants underwent TCR sequencing, of whom some 210 received two doses of AZD1222 and around 25 received two doses of the MenACWY control vaccine. Trial participants were enrolled by age into subgroups of 18-55, 56-69 and 70-plus years, and around 150, 28 and 57 TCR-sequenced participants, respectively, were included in these subgroups. Study-wide conclusions, independent of this receptor: Because no day 14 peak-response samples were available, repertoires were characterized only after the peak T cell response. A significant rise in spike-specific TCR breadth and depth was observed after two AZD1222 doses relative to day 0 and relative to MenACWY recipients. Conclusions about previously exposed vaccinees were limited because only six AZD1222 recipients were SARS-CoV-2 seropositive at baseline. Nearly half of unique spike-specific TCRs reportedly recognized epitopes outside regions mutated in the B.1.351 and B.1.1.7 variants. Most participants were white British and females outnumbered males, and the authors suggested that clonal diversity may have been underestimated. CD4 TCRs associated with the vaccine covered the entire spike protein, and the dominant responses were in regions 160-218 and 743-854. The 56-69-year group was small, and its depth increase did not reach significance, likely because of low power.

Explained via the paper, the time point label denotes: baseline before first vaccination. Samples from vaccinated people were obtained from the UK trials COV001 and COV002, which included a single-blind randomized controlled phase 2/3 trial of AZD1222 (ChAdOx1 nCoV-19) in healthy adults. Trial participant PBMC samples were collected at day 0 and day 28 after the second dose for TCRbeta chain sequencing. The CDR3 regions of human TCRbeta chains were analyzed by immunosequencing. The paper's processing steps were these. Repertoire TCRs were matched against a reference library of SARS-CoV-2-specific TCRs generated with the MIRA antigen-specificity platform. Breadth meant the fraction of unique TCRs that were SARS-CoV-2-associated, whereas depth meant the fraction of total T cells that were SARS-CoV-2-associated. Using the MIRA data, every spike-specific TCR was mapped to the spike region that the TCR reacted to and assigned to either a CD4 or a CD8 class. Log10-transformed breadth and depth values were compared by one-way ANOVA with Sidak's multiple comparisons tests. Sourced from immuneACCESS, this table was stored by TCRdb with only in-frame sequences that have V and J called. A share of the clones is absent; for the studies checked, an unresolved V gene accounts for under half, and the remainder has no known explanation. That table gives V, J and clone size, and the DNA gave D and trimming. This sample holds 250,000 or so clones; approximately 93% were observed only once. The top ten clonotypes cover around 0.57% of the sample.

V and J are trimmed by 6 bases and 4 bases, and the gene matches miss 1 base of the junction. CDR1 and CDR2 were assigned from the germline V gene as MDHEN and SYDVKM. Reading from cysteine to phenylalanine, the CDR3 counts 13 amino acids. CDR3 DNA only is kept here, 39 bases in frame from base 1. This receptor was obtained from an adult in good health. Sequences were derived from peripheral blood, sampled on day 0 of AZD1222 vaccination. The chain joins TRBV28 to TRBJ2-5; 11 junctional bases match TRBD2. The CDR3 here reads CASSLAGGETQYF. The DNA sequence reads TGTGCCAGCAGCCTAGCGGGAGGAGAGACCCAGTACTTC.